The 13 T cell receptor beta chains listed next were all sequenced from one sample in a study of siplizumab effects on memory and regulatory T cells. Coculturing was carried out on the mixed lymphocyte reaction cells. It lasted roughly 6 days and was done at 37°C. No antigen is known for these receptors. The assay was immunoSEQ multiplex PCR, and TCRdb's table has in-frame clones only and misses some. The sample lists more than 5,500 clones; approximately 40% were seen once. The specimen sequenced was CFSE-low (dividing) CD8+ T cells sorted from an allogeneic mixed lymphocyte reaction. All receptors derive from a human donor in good health; the cells came from an allogeneic mixed lymphocyte reaction.

The chain couples TRBV5-4 to TRBJ2-1, with TRBD2 identical over 11 bases. Trimming removed 4 bases from V and 9 bases from J; junction bases left unmatched: 3. CDR1 is SGHNT and CDR2 is YYREEE in the germline V gene (reference sequence). The CDR3 totals 13 residues. CDR3 residues: CASSPGTSGEQFF. CDR3 bases: TGTGCCAGCAGCCCAGGGACTAGCGGTGAGCAGTTCTTC.

By sample fraction, this clone is medium-sized. The chain links TRBV27 to TRBJ2-3; no clear D gene. There are 17 residues in the CDR3. With 1 base removed from V and 4 bases from J, the gap between germline ends came to 18 bases. Germline V gene data show CDR1 as MNHEY and CDR2 as SMNVEV (reference sequence). Written as DNA, the CDR3 is TGTGCCAGCAGTTTATTAGGCGTAGCCGTCTTTGCAGATACGCAGTATTTT. Translation: CASSLLGVAVFADTQYF.

The chain uses TRBV7-9 and TRBJ2-3, with D unresolved. V was trimmed by 5 bases and J by 3 bases, leaving 9 bases between them. Germline values: CDR1 SEHNR, CDR2 FQNEAQ (reference sequence). There are 13 residues in the CDR3. The CDR3 bases are TGTGCCAGCAGCCCCGGTTGGACAGATACGCAGTATTTT. Translated: CASSPGWTDTQYF.

About this clone itself: It may be a read error: a sequence one base away is much more abundant. The rearrangement uses TRBV4-1 and TRBJ2-3; no reliable D call. There are 11 residues in the CDR3. The V gene's germline CDR1 is MGHRA and CDR2 YSYEKL. CDR3 DNA sequence: TGCACCAGCGCGTCTACAGATACGCAGTATTTT. It encodes CTSASTDTQYF.

The chain carries TRBV27 and TRBJ2-7, with 8 bases identical to TRBD1. There are 14 residues in the CDR3. CDR1 and CDR2 from the germline V gene are MNHEY and SMNVEV (reference sequence). V gave up 5 bases and J gave up 3 bases; unmatched junction bases: 6. Here the CDR3 reads CASSPLGQGYEQYF. CDR3 in DNA: TGTGCCAGCAGTCCCCTAGGACAGGGCTACGAGCAGTACTTC.

The J gene is TRBJ2-2, the V gene TRBV13; the D gene could be TRBD1 or TRBD2 (6 bases each). There are 16 residues in the CDR3. Deletions cut 5 bases from V and 2 bases from J, with 15 bases between. CDR1 and CDR2 from the germline V gene are PRHDT and FYEKMQ (reference sequence). The CDR3 is CASSPGGTPNTGELFF. In DNA, the CDR3 is TGTGCCAGCAGCCCTGGCGGGACACCTAACACCGGGGAGCTGTTTTTT.

The rearrangement uses TRBV6-5 and TRBJ2-7; 8 bases map to TRBD2. This CDR3 spans 15 amino acids. Per germline, CDR1 MNHEY and CDR2 SVGAGI. The junction had 10 bases not matched to a gene; V was cut back by 7 bases and J by 2 bases. Here the CDR3 reads CASKGSGGGTYEQYF. The CDR3 DNA follows: TGTGCCAGCAAAGGCTCGGGAGGGGGGACCTACGAGCAGTACTTC.

The chain combines TRBV4-1 with TRBJ2-7, with D unresolved. V was pared by 1 base and J by 4 bases, with 14 bases between. Germline assignment: CDR1 MGHRA and CDR2 YSYEKL. This CDR3 spans 15 amino acids. In DNA, the CDR3 is TGCGCCAGCAGCCAAGTCATCTTCGGTTCGTACGAGCAGTACTTC. It yields the protein CASSQVIFGSYEQYF.

J is TRBJ2-7 and V is TRBV7-9; tentatively, D is TRBD1 (5 bases). The V end was cut by 2 bases, the J end by 2 bases, with 10 bases between. The CDR3 runs to 14 residues. Germline V gene sequence: CDR1 SEHNR, CDR2 FQNEAQ (reference sequence). This chain's CDR3 is CASSLSGNPYEQYF. Here the CDR3 DNA reads TGTGCCAGCAGCTTATCAGGGAACCCCTACGAGCAGTACTTC.

By sample fraction, this clone is medium-sized (0.01 to 0.1%). V gene TRBV19 combines with J gene TRBJ1-1, with no clear D. Germline V gene lookup returns CDR1 LNHDA and CDR2 SQIVND (reference sequence). V dropped 0 bases and J dropped 1 base, with 6 bases sitting between them. The CDR3 consists of 14 residues. The CDR3 DNA reads TGTGCCAGTAGTATAGATGGTGGGAACACTGAAGCTTTCTTT. This codes for CASSIDGGNTEAFF.

This clone has a handful of counts. Other DNA sequences in this specimen translate into the identical CDR3. The rearrangement uses TRBV29-1 and TRBJ2-2; D possibly corresponds to TRBD2 (5 bases). From germline, CDR1 is SQVTM and CDR2 ANQGSEA. V was clipped by 0 bases and J by 1 base, with 9 bases between them. The CDR3 loop spans 15 amino acids. The CDR3 DNA is TGCAGCGTTGAAGATGGAGGACTGAACACCGGGGAGCTGTTTTTT. Translating gives CSVEDGGLNTGELFF.

This clone occurred a few times. This sequence joins TRBV25-1 and TRBJ1-6; D call uncertain. CDR1 and CDR2 from the germline V gene are MGHDK and SYGVNS. The length of the CDR3 is 12 residues. Trimming removed 5 bases at V and 9 bases at J, with 8 bases between. The DNA of the CDR3 is TGTGCCAGCAGTCTCGGTGGTTCACCCCTCCACTTT. Amino acids: CASSLGGSPLHF.

Points on this clone: This sequence may be a read error, since a much larger clone differs from it by one base. The chain couples TRBV28 to TRBJ2-7, with 12 bases fitting TRBD2. V was pared by 5 bases and J by 8 bases, with 10 bases of the junction left unmatched. The CDR3 consists of 15 residues. Germline values: CDR1 MDHEN, CDR2 SYDVKM. The CDR3 reads CASSPSTSGGYKQYF. CDR3 in DNA: TGTGCCAGCAGTCCGTCGACTAGCGGGGGATACAAGCAGTACTTC.